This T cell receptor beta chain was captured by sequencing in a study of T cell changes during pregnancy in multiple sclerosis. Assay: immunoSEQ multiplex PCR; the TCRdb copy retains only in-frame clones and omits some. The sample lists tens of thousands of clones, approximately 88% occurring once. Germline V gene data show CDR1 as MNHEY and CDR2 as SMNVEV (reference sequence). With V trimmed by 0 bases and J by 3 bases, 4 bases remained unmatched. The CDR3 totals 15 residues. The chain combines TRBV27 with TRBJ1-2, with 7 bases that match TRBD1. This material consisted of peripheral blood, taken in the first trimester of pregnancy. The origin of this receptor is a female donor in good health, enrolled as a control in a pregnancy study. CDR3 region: CASSLSGRGDYGYTF. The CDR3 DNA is TGTGCCAGCAGTTTATCGGGCAGGGGGGACTATGGCTACACCTTC.